One and the same sample provided the 26 T cell receptor beta chains below, sequenced in a study of T cells in Graves' hyperthyroidism and ophthalmopathy. Amplification targeted TCR beta CDR3 regions from RNA transcripts. Researchers ran a first-round RT-PCR on the TCR CDR3 using the HTBI primer set. TCRdb re-derived calls from the multiplex PCR reads in MiXCR, one entry per CDR3 protein. The table shows 450,000 to 600,000 distinct CDR3 sequences, with about 20% occurring only once. The sample consisted of blood. These receptors all stem from a man aged 35-49 years with Graves' ophthalmopathy.

Many counts were recorded for this clonotype. This chain uses TRBV11-2 with TRBJ1-1, with D unresolved. Trimming pared 2 bases from V and 3 bases from J, leaving 7 bases between. Germline assignment: CDR1 SGHAT and CDR2 FQNNGV. The length of the CDR3 is 13 residues. Written as DNA, the CDR3 is TGTGCCAGCAGCTTAAACCGCCACACTGAAGCTTTCTTT. Translating gives CASSLNRHTEAFF.

The chain carries TRBV30 and TRBJ1-3; no definite D call. Germline CDR1 reads GTSNPN; CDR2 reads SVGIG (reference sequence). The V end was cut by 0 bases, the J end by 1 base, with 7 bases between. The CDR3 contains 14 residues. The CDR3 DNA reads TGTGCCTGGAGTGTACTAGGTTCTGGAAACACCATATATTTT. As protein: CAWSVLGSGNTIYF.

The chain combines TRBV6-6 with TRBJ2-7; D is undetermined. The CDR3 is 14 amino acids. V was pared by 0 bases and J by 6 bases, with 12 bases between. Germline V lookup: CDR1 MNHNY, CDR2 SVGAGI (reference sequence). The CDR3 protein is CASSYSVGLSEQYF. In DNA form, the CDR3 reads TGTGCCAGCAGTTACTCGGTTGGGCTCTCCGAGCAGTACTTC.

This clonotype was found many times. This chain links TRBV14 with TRBJ1-2; D possibly corresponds to TRBD1 (6 bases). CDR1 and CDR2 (germline): SGHDN, FVKESK. The CDR3 is 15 amino acids. V was clipped by 4 bases and J by 0 bases, with 12 bases between them. Here the CDR3 reads CASSRTQGANYGYTF. Written as DNA, the CDR3 is TGTGCCAGCAGCCGAACACAGGGCGCTAACTATGGCTACACCTTC.

The sample holds many counts of this clonotype. This chain uses TRBV13 with TRBJ2-1; 8 bases line up with TRBD2. This CDR3 region has 16 residues. Germline CDR1 PRHDT, CDR2 FYEKMQ (reference sequence). The V gene end was trimmed by 0 bases and the J gene end by 9 bases; junction bases not matched to a gene: 10. The CDR3 is CASSLGRGLASGEQFF. For the CDR3, the DNA is TGTGCCAGCAGCTTAGGCCGAGGACTAGCTAGCGGTGAGCAGTTCTTC.

This clonotype appeared a single time. The gene calls are TRBV5-1 and TRBJ2-6, with TRBD1 identical over 8 bases. The CDR3 extends over 17 amino acids. The germline CDR1 and CDR2 sequences are SGHRS and YFSETQ. The ends lost 3 bases at V and 4 bases at J; junction bases unmatched: 9. The CDR3 spells CASSSRTGNIGANVLTF. CDR3 DNA: TGCGCCAGCAGCTCGAGGACAGGGAATATCGGGGCCAACGTCCTGACTTTC. The full variable domain, its missing parts supplied by reference TRBV5-1 and TRBJ2-6, is KAGVTQTPRYLIKTRGQQVTLSCSPISGHRSVSWYQQTPGQGLQFLFEYFSETQRNKGNFPGRFSGRQFSNSRSEMNVSTLELGDSALYLCASSSRTGNIGANVLTFGAGSRLTVL.

V usage is TRBV3-1 and J usage is TRBJ2-2; no definite D call. This CDR3 comprises 14 residues. Trimming cost V 3 bases and J 4 bases, with 9 bases left between them. Germline CDR1 reads LGHDT; CDR2 reads YNNKEL (reference sequence). The CDR3 nucleotides are TGTGCCAGCAGCCACGATCCGGGCACCGGGGAGCTGTTTTTT. Protein: CASSHDPGTGELFF. Supplemented by reference TRBV3-1 and TRBJ2-2, the full variable domain reads DTAVSQTPKYLVTQMGNDKSIKCEQNLGHDTMYWYKQDSKKFLKIMFSYNNKELIINETVPNRFSPKSPDKAHLNLHINSLELGDSAVYFCASSHDPGTGELFFGEGSRLTVL.

This clonotype was detected a few times. J is TRBJ2-7 and V is TRBV20-1, with 15 bases lining up with TRBD2. J was trimmed by 4 bases and V by 6 bases; bases with no gene match: 7. The length of the CDR3 is 15 residues. Per germline, CDR1 DFQATT and CDR2 SNEGSKA (reference sequence). The CDR3 DNA is TGCAGTGCCCCGGGACTAGCGGGAGGTCTGTACGAGCAGTACTTC. This translates into CSAPGLAGGLYEQYF.

V gene TRBV7-9 combines with J gene TRBJ1-1; D possibly corresponds to TRBD1 (5 bases). Germline lookup yields CDR1 SEHNR and CDR2 FQNEAQ (reference sequence). The CDR3 consists of 18 residues. The V gene lost 5 bases and the J gene lost 1 base, with 23 bases spanning the gap. The CDR3 sequence is CASSPRQITAPGNTEAFF. As DNA, the CDR3 is TGTGCCAGCAGCCCTAGACAGATAACCGCTCCAGGGAACACTGAAGCTTTCTTT.

This clonotype was seen only a few times. The V call is TRBV20-1, the J call TRBJ2-3; 13 bases are shared with TRBD2. This CDR3 has 17 amino acids. V was clipped by 0 bases and J by 4 bases; unmatched bases: 7. The germline CDR1 and CDR2 sequences are DFQATT and SNEGSKA (reference sequence). The CDR3 sequence: CSARETLAGGQSDTQYF. The CDR3 DNA sequence: TGCAGTGCTAGAGAGACACTAGCGGGGGGGCAATCAGATACGCAGTATTTT.

The chain has TRBV20-1 and TRBJ2-7; TRBD2 might be the D (5 bases). Germline V gene data show CDR1 as DFQATT and CDR2 as SNEGSKA (reference sequence). V lost 0 bases and J 7 bases, leaving 16 bases between the germline ends. There are 14 residues in the CDR3. The chain's CDR3 is CSARDDGNPGEQYF. Written as DNA, the CDR3 is TGCAGTGCTAGAGATGACGGGAACCCTGGGGAGCAGTACTTC.

This clonotype was counted at least ten times. The rearrangement uses TRBV7-8 and TRBJ2-7, with TRBD2 as a possible D gene (6 bases). The germline CDR1 and CDR2 sequences are SGHVS and FQNEAQ. This CDR3 spans 15 amino acids. V lost 5 bases and J 5 bases, leaving 19 bases between the germline ends. The CDR3 loop reads CASSRDFLSLDEQYF. CDR3 DNA: TGTGCCAGCAGCCGGGACTTTTTGTCTCTTGACGAGCAGTACTTC. The entire variable domain, with the rest obtained from reference TRBV7-8 and TRBJ2-7, is as follows: GAGVSQSPRYKVAKRGQDVALRCDPISGHVSLFWYQQALGQGPEFLTYFQNEAQLDKSGLPSDRFFAERPEGSVSTLKIQRTQQEDSAVYLCASSRDFLSLDEQYFGPGTRLTVT.

This clonotype was seen at least ten times. V is TRBV11-3 and J is TRBJ2-7, with a tentative D call TRBD2 (5 bases). This CDR3 comprises 14 residues. Trimming removed 0 bases at V and 3 bases at J, with 9 bases between. Germline loops: CDR1 SGHNT, CDR2 YENEEA. CDR3 sequence (DNA): TGTGCCAGCAGCTTAGAAGCCGGGGTCTACGAGCAGTACTTC. Protein product: CASSLEAGVYEQYF.

The sample holds many counts of this clonotype. The V and J genes are TRBV10-3 and TRBJ2-5; 8 nucleotides match TRBD2. V lost 3 bases, J lost 1 base, and 4 bases stayed unmatched. Germline CDR1 reads ENHRY; CDR2 reads SYGVKD. This CDR3 region has 15 residues. The CDR3 spells CAISDSTSAQETQYF. The CDR3 DNA reads TGTGCCATCAGTGACTCGACTAGCGCCCAAGAGACCCAGTACTTC.

This clonotype showed up just once. The chain couples TRBV28 to TRBJ2-2; 7 positions match TRBD2. This CDR3 contains 16 residues. Germline CDR1 is MDHEN and CDR2 is SYDVKM. V lost 5 bases and J lost 4; bases outside the gene matches: 10. This chain's CDR3 is CASSPRLAPFTGELFF. In DNA form, the CDR3 reads TGTGCCAGCAGTCCCCGACTAGCTCCGTTCACCGGGGAGCTGTTTTTT.

This clonotype came up many times. This chain links TRBV5-1 with TRBJ2-1, with D possibly TRBD2 on 5 matching bases. Germline CDR1 is SGHRS and CDR2 is YFSETQ. V was trimmed by 4 bases and J by 8 bases, leaving 10 bases between them. The CDR3 covers 12 residues. The CDR3 nucleotides are TGCGCCAGCAGCATTGGTAGCGATGAGCAGTTCTTC. It codes for CASSIGSDEQFF.

This chain joins TRBV2 and TRBJ1-1; D gene ambiguous. The V end was cut by 1 base, the J end by 3 bases, with 12 bases between. The CDR3 is 15 amino acids. Germline V gene lookup returns CDR1 SNHLY and CDR2 FYNNEI. CDR3 protein: CASSEVNLGHTEAFF. The CDR3 DNA is TGTGCCAGCAGTGAAGTGAACCTAGGGCACACTGAAGCTTTCTTT.

This clonotype was seen ten or more times. The chain recombines TRBV2 with TRBJ1-2, with TRBD1 as a possible D gene (6 bases). The CDR3 length is 14 residues. Deletions cut 4 bases from V and 2 bases from J, with 11 bases between. Germline V gene sequence: CDR1 SNHLY, CDR2 FYNNEI. CDR3 in amino acids: CASSGTVPNYGYTF. CDR3 nucleotides: TGTGCCAGCAGTGGGACAGTGCCCAACTATGGCTACACCTTC.

This clonotype occurred many times. CDR3 sequence (DNA): TGTGCCAGCAGCTTAGGAGGGACTAGACTTTCTACAGATACGCAGTATTTT. Amino acids: CASSLGGTRLSTDTQYF. The gene calls are TRBV11-2 and TRBJ2-3; 8 positions agree with TRBD2. Germline CDR1 is SGHAT and CDR2 is FQNNGV. The CDR3 length is 17 residues. J lost 3 bases, V lost 1 base, and 9 bases had no gene match.

This clonotype was detected a few times. The chain uses TRBV4-1 and TRBJ1-2; unclear D gene. The CDR3 runs 15 residues. The germline V and J ends were trimmed by 1 base and 4 bases, with 13 bases remaining between them. Germline V gene data show CDR1 as MGHRA and CDR2 as YSYEKL. The CDR3: CASSQGGSEFYGYTF. CDR3 nucleotide sequence: TGCGCCAGCAGCCAAGGCGGAAGCGAATTCTATGGCTACACCTTC.

The chain couples TRBV28 to TRBJ2-5; 8 positions match TRBD1. Unmatched junction bases numbered 7, after V lost 4 bases and J lost 9 bases. This CDR3 is 13 amino acids long. The germline CDR1 and CDR2 sequences are MDHEN and SYDVKM. CDR3: CASSYTPGGPQYF. The CDR3 coding sequence is TGTGCCAGCAGTTACACCCCAGGGGGCCCCCAGTACTTC.

This clonotype has just a few counts. This rearrangement joins TRBV3-1 to TRBJ2-3; 8 bases fit TRBD2. CDR3 length: 16 amino acids. Germline V CDR1 and CDR2: LGHDT, YNNKEL (reference sequence). J lost 6 bases, V lost 0 bases, and 8 bases had no gene match. The chain's CDR3 is CASSQDPAGVSDTQYF. CDR3 bases: TGTGCCAGCAGCCAAGATCCAGCGGGAGTGTCGGATACGCAGTATTTT.

This clonotype was detected ten times or more. The V call is TRBV12-3 or TRBV12-4, the J call TRBJ2-1, with D perhaps matching TRBD2 (5 bases). This CDR3 contains 16 residues. V was pared by 4 bases and J by 6 bases, with 19 bases between. CDR3 nucleotide sequence: TGTGCCAGCAGTTCGAGTAGGACCGGGAAGGGCAATGAGCAGTTCTTC. Amino acids: CASSSSRTGKGNEQFF.

The J gene is TRBJ2-2, the V gene TRBV19; no firm D call. The V and J ends lost 2 bases and 0 bases respectively, with 4 bases between them. Per germline, CDR1 LNHDA and CDR2 SQIVND (reference sequence). The CDR3 contains 14 residues. As DNA, the CDR3 is TGTGCCAGTAGTATAACAGCGAACACCGGGGAGCTGTTTTTT. This gives the protein CASSITANTGELFF.

The V call is TRBV10-3, the J call TRBJ1-6, with 9 bases aligning to TRBD1. Trimming cost V 2 bases and J 8 bases; bases outside gene matches: 1. The CDR3 length is 14 residues. CDR1 is ENHRY, CDR2 SYGVKD, per germline. In DNA form, the CDR3 reads TGTGCCATCAGTGAGAGGACAGGGGATTCACCCCTCCACTTT. Encoded protein: CAISERTGDSPLHF.

V gene TRBV2 combines with J gene TRBJ1-3, with D unresolved. The length of the CDR3 is 12 residues. The germline V gene has CDR1 SNHLY and CDR2 FYNNEI. With 7 bases removed from V and 6 bases from J, the gap between germline ends came to 10 bases. CDR3: CASMGPLNTIYF. The CDR3 nucleotides are TGTGCCAGCATGGGCCCGCTAAACACCATATATTTT.